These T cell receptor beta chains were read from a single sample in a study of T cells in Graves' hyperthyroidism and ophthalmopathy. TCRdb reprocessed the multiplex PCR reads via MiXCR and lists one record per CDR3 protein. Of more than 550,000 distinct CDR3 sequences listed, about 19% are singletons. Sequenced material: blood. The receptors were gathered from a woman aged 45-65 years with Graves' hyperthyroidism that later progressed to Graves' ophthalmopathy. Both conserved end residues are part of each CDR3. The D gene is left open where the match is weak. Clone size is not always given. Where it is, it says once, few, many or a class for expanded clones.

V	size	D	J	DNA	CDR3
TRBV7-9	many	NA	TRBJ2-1	TGTGCCAGCAGCTTAGGAGGGGTCGATGAGCAGTTCTTC	CASSLGGVDEQFF
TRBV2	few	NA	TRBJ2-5	TGTGCCAGCAAGAGGGATTCAGAGACCCAGTACTTC	CASKRDSETQYF
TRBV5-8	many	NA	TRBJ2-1	TGTGCCAGCAGCAAACCAGCCTACAGGGCTGAGCAGTTCTTC	CASSKPAYRAEQFF
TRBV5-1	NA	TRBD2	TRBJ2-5	TGCGCCAGCAGCGCACTCCGCGGGGGGGCGCGTCCCGAGACCCAGTACTTC	CASSALRGGARPETQYF
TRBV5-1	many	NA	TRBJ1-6	TGCGCCAGCAGCTTGGGATCCGGGAGGGGCCAAGAGGCCCTCCACTTT	CASSLGSGRGQEALHF
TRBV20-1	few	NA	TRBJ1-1	TGCGGTGCGAACCAGGACACTGAAGCTTTCTTT	CGANQDTEAFF
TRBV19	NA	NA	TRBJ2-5	TGTGCCAGTACCTCAGGGGACAAAGAGACCCAGTACTTC	CASTSGDKETQYF
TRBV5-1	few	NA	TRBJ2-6	TGCGCCAGCAGCCGGGATGGGGCCAACGTCCTGACTTTC	CASSRDGANVLTF
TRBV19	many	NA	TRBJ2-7	TGTGCCAGTAGTATATCGGGCGGACTGATCGCCTACGAGCAGTACTTC	CASSISGGLIAYEQYF
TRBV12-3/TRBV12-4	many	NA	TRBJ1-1	TGTGCCAGCAGCGGGCGGATGAACACTGAAGCTTTCTTT	CASSGRMNTEAFF
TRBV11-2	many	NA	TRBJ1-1	TGTGCCAGCAGCTCGATCACCGCTGAAGCTTTCTTT	CASSSITAEAFF
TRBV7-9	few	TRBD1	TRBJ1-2	TGTGCCAGCAGCGCCGGACAGGGCTTCTATGGCTACACCTTC	CASSAGQGFYGYTF
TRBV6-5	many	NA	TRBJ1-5	TGTGCCAGCAGTTACGGGCACACTCAGCCCCAGCATTTT	CASSYGHTQPQHF
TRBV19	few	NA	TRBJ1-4	TGTGCCAGTAGTAGAGGGGGGTCCCAGCGTGAAAAACTGTTTTTT	CASSRGGSQREKLFF
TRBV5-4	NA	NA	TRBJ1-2	TGTGCCAGCAGCTTGGTTCAGGCTAACTATGGCTACACCTTC	CASSLVQANYGYTF
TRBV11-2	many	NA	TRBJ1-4	TGTGCCAGCAGCTTAGGAGAAGAAAAACTGTTTTTT	CASSLGEEKLFF
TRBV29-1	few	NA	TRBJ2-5	TGCAGCGTTGAAGAAACAGGGATTGGGGAGACCCAGTACTTC	CSVEETGIGETQYF
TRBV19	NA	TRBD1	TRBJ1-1	TGTGCCAGTAGTGTCGGGACAGGGGGAGATGAAGCTTTCTTT	CASSVGTGGDEAFF
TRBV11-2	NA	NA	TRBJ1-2	TGTGCCAGCAGCCTAGAACAGGGAGTATTCTATGGCTACACCTTC	CASSLEQGVFYGYTF
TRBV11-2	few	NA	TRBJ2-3	TGTGCCAGCAGCTTAGATAAGTCGACTTCCGAGGATACGCAGTATTTT	CASSLDKSTSEDTQYF
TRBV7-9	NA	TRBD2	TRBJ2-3	TGTGCCAGCAGCTATCTAGCGGGGAGGACAGATACGCAGTATTTT	CASSYLAGRTDTQYF
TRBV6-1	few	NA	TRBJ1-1	TGTGCCAGCAGAAATACAGTGAACACTGAAGCTTTCTTT	CASRNTVNTEAFF
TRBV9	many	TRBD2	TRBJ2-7	TGTGCCAGCAGCGTAGCTCTAGCGGGGGAGCCCATTCCCTACGAGCAGTACTTC	CASSVALAGEPIPYEQYF
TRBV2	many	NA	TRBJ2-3	TGTGCCAGCAGAGACGGGACTCAGGGGACAGATACGCAGTATTTT	CASRDGTQGTDTQYF
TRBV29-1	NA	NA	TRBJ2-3	TGCAGCGTTCAGGGCCAGCCCCGGACAGATACGCAGTATTTT	CSVQGQPRTDTQYF
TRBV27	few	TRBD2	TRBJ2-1	TGTGCCAGCACCCGGTTTGGGGGGGGTAGGAATGAGCAGTTCTTC	CASTRFGGGRNEQFF
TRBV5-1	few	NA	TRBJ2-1	TGCGCCAGCAGCTTGGTCCAAGCTAACAATGAGCAGTTCTTC	CASSLVQANNEQFF
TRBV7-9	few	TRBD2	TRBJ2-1	TGTGCCAGCAGCTATCGAGGACTAGCGGGGGATCACAATGAGCAGTTCTTC	CASSYRGLAGDHNEQFF
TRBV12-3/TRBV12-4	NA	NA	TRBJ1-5	TGTGCCAGCAGCCAGGACGGTTTGAGCAATCAGCCCCAGCATTTT	CASSQDGLSNQPQHF
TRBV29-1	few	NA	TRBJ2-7	TGCAGCGTTATACCCTCAGGCAGGCAAACCTACGAGCAGTACTTC	CSVIPSGRQTYEQYF
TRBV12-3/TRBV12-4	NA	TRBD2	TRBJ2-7	TGTGCCAGCAGACCACTAGCGGGGGCTTCCTACGAGCAGTACTTC	CASRPLAGASYEQYF
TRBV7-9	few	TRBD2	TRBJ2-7	TGTGCCAGCAGCTTCGGACTAGCTCTCTACGAGCAGTACTTC	CASSFGLALYEQYF
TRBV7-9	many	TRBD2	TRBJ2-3	TGTGCCAGCAGGCGGACTAGCGGGGGGGCCGGTTGGACAGATACGCAGTATTTT	CASRRTSGGAGWTDTQYF
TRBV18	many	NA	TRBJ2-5	TGTGCCAGCTCACCGCAAACGAGGGAGACCCAGTACTTC	CASSPQTRETQYF
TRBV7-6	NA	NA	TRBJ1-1	TGTGCCAGCAGCCAAAGGGCGGCGGGGATTAAAGCTTTCTTT	CASSQRAAGIKAFF
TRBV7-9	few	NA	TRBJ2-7	TGTGCCAGCAGCTTAGCGTGGGCAGCCTCCTACGAGCAGTACTTC	CASSLAWAASYEQYF
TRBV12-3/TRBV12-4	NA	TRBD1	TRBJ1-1	TGTGCCAGCAGTATCTCAGGGGGCCGGGACACTGAAGCTTTCTTT	CASSISGGRDTEAFF
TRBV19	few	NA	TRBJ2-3	TGTGCCAGTAGTATAGCCTCAGGGGCGACAGATACGCAGTATTTT	CASSIASGATDTQYF
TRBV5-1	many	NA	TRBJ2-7	TGCGCCAGCACCACGAACGGGGGAGACTACGAGCAGTACTTC	CASTTNGGDYEQYF
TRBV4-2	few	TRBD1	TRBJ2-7	TGTGCCAGCAGCCGCCTGGGACAGCTGACGATGGAGCAGTACTTC	CASSRLGQLTMEQYF
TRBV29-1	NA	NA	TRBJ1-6	TGCAGCGTTGGGCAGGGGAGTAATTCACCCCTCCACTTT	CSVGQGSNSPLHF
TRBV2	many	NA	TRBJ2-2	TGTGCCAGCAAGGGGGGACAGCCGAACACCGGGGAGCTGTTTTTT	CASKGGQPNTGELFF
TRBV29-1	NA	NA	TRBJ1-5	TGCAGCGTGGTAACAGGGATCAGAGATCAGCCCCAGCATTTT	CSVVTGIRDQPQHF
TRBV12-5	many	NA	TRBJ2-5	TGTGCTAGTGGTTTGGGACAAGAAGAGACCCAGTACTTC	CASGLGQEETQYF
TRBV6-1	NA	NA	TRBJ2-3	TGTGCCAGCATTCAACAGAGAACCACAGATACGCAGTATTTT	CASIQQRTTDTQYF
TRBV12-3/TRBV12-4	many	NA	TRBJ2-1	TGTGCCAGCAGTTTAAAGGTTGATGAGCAGTTCTTC	CASSLKVDEQFF
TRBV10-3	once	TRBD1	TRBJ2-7	TGTGCCATCATTCCTCCCTCCGTGCCCCACACGACAGGGGGGGTATACGAGCAGTACTTC	CAIIPPSVPHTTGGVYEQYF
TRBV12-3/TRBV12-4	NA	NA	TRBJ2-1	TGTGCCAGCAGTTTAGGGACCACCGGCAATGAGCAGTTCTTC	CASSLGTTGNEQFF
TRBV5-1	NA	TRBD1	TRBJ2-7	TGCGCCAGCAGCCGGGACAGTGGGTTGTACGAGCAGTACTTC	CASSRDSGLYEQYF
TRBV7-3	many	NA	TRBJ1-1	TGTGCCAGCAGCTTAGTCAGGACCCTGAACACTGAAGCTTTCTTT	CASSLVRTLNTEAFF
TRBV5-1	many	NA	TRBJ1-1	TGCGCCAGCAGCTTGGGACAGGAGAATAGAAGGGCTTTCTTT	CASSLGQENRRAFF
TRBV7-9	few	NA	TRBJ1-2	TGTGCCAGCAGTCCCTCGGGGGAGCTCTATGGCTACACCTTC	CASSPSGELYGYTF
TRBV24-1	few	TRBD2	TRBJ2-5	TGTGCCACCAGTGACCCCGGGACTACCACTCTAGAGACCCAGTACTTC	CATSDPGTTTLETQYF
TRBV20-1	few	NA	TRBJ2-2	TGCAGTGCGCCATTACGGGCCGGGGAGCTGTTTTTT	CSAPLRAGELFF
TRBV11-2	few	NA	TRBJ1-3	TGTGCCAGCAGCTTAGCCCACCCCCAGTCTGGAAACACCATATATTTT	CASSLAHPQSGNTIYF
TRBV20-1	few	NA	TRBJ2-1	TGCAGCCCTAGGGGGGCCACCTACTCCTACAATGAGCAGTTCTTC	CSPRGATYSYNEQFF
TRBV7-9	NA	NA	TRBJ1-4	TGTACCAGCAGTGTAACAGGGTCGGTTGAAAAACTGTTTTTT	CTSSVTGSVEKLFF
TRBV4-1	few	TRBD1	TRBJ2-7	TGCGCCAGCAGCCAGGGATACTCCGGGACAGGCAGCTCCTACGAGCAGTACTTC	CASSQGYSGTGSSYEQYF
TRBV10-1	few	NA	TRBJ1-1	TGCGCCAGCAGTGAATCGGGGCCAAACACTGAAGCTTTCTTT	CASSESGPNTEAFF
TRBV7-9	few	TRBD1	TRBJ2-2	TGTGCACAGGGGGGTGCTAACACCGGGGAGCTGTTTTTT	CAQGGANTGELFF